Shown below are 21 T cell receptor beta chains from a single sample sequenced in a study of OX40 agonist ivuxolimab in advanced cancers. Generated by immunoSEQ multiplex PCR, the TCRdb table keeps only in-frame clones and is missing some. The sample consists of some 37,000 clones, 65% to 85% of them appearing once. Sequencing was performed on CD4+ or CD8+ T cells sorted from blood, taken in a trial of the OX40 agonist ivuxolimab. These receptors all come from an adult with an advanced solid tumor such as melanoma, head and neck, liver or kidney cancer.

This sequence joins TRBV27 and TRBJ2-4; TRBD2 is a possible D gene (5 bases). Trimming left V 3 bases short and J 8 bases short, with 17 bases between. This CDR3 has 15 amino acids. The V gene's germline CDR1 is MNHEY and CDR2 SMNVEV (reference sequence). In nucleotides, the CDR3 is TGTGCCAGCAGTTTTGGAGGAAGGGTGCGAGACATTCAGTACTTC. Its translation: CASSFGGRVRDIQYF.

The chain employs TRBV30 and TRBJ1-1, with D unclear. This CDR3 has 11 residues. Trimming pared 4 bases from V and 7 bases from J, leaving 10 bases between. Looked up from germline, CDR1 is GTSNPN and CDR2 is SVGIG (reference sequence). CDR3: CAWKVGGEAFF. The DNA of the CDR3 is TGTGCCTGGAAGGTGGGAGGTGAAGCTTTCTTT. The variable domain in full, completed from reference TRBV30 and TRBJ1-1, reads SQTIHQWPATLVQPVGSPLSLECTVEGTSNPNLYWYRQAAGRGLQLLFYSVGIGQISSEVPQNLSASRPQDRQFILSSKKLLLSDSGFYLCAWKVGGEAFFGQGTRLTVV.

The chain combines TRBV6-6 with TRBJ2-7; D is undetermined. The CDR3 is made up of 13 amino acids. In germline, CDR1 is MNHNY, CDR2 SVGAGI (reference sequence). V was shortened by 1 base and J by 3 bases, with 7 bases between the two germline ends. This chain's CDR3 is CASSYYQIYEQYF. The CDR3 bases are TGTGCCAGCAGTTACTACCAGATCTACGAGCAGTACTTC.

This clone was detected a few times. V and J are TRBV7-9 and TRBJ2-7; D gene uncertain. This CDR3 is built from 14 residues. Deletions cut 5 bases from V and 5 bases from J, with 16 bases between. Looked up from germline, CDR1 is SEHNR and CDR2 is FQNEAQ (reference sequence). CDR3 sequence (DNA): TGTGCCAGCAGCAGTGAAGGGTTCACGGACGAGCAGTACTTC. Its protein product is CASSSEGFTDEQYF.

This chain joins TRBV2 and TRBJ2-7; D is unresolved. Trimming stripped 0 bases from V and 4 bases from J, with 7 bases between. CDR1 is SNHLY, CDR2 FYNNEI, per germline. CDR3 size: 13 residues. CDR3 bases: TGTGCCAGCAGTGAAGCGCTCAAGTACGAGCAGTACTTC. Residues: CASSEALKYEQYF.

J is TRBJ2-3 and V is TRBV29-1, with TRBD2 matching 10 bases. J gave up 4 bases and V 0 bases, and 4 bases lay outside the gene matches. This CDR3 region has 15 residues. In germline, CDR1 is SQVTM, CDR2 ANQGSEA. The CDR3 region is CSVEEASGSADTQYF. The CDR3, as DNA: TGCAGCGTTGAAGAAGCTAGCGGGAGTGCAGATACGCAGTATTTT.

This clone was detected a few times. The chain employs TRBV19 and TRBJ1-3; a possible D gene is TRBD1 (6 bases). Trimming shortened V by 6 bases and J by 1 base, and 13 bases separated the two germline ends. The germline CDR1 and CDR2 sequences are LNHDA and SQIVND (reference sequence). The CDR3 extends over 15 amino acids. The CDR3 coding sequence is TGTGCCAGTAGCCCGGGACACACTTCTGGAAACACCATATATTTT. Encoded protein: CASSPGHTSGNTIYF.

The rearrangement uses TRBV5-1 and TRBJ2-3, with D hard to call. This CDR3 contains 14 residues. CDR1 SGHRS and CDR2 YFSETQ come from the germline V gene. With 0 bases removed from V and 2 bases from J, the gap between germline ends came to 7 bases. The CDR3 coding sequence is TGCGCCAGCAGCTTGGAGCAACACACAGATACGCAGTATTTT. It specifies CASSLEQHTDTQYF.

The rearrangement links TRBV7-9 to TRBJ2-5, with a tentative D call TRBD2 (5 bases). Deletions cut 1 base from V and 11 bases from J, with 17 bases between. CDR3 length equals 14 residues. Germline V gene data show CDR1 as SEHNR and CDR2 as FQNEAQ (reference sequence). The CDR3 sequence is CASSLEGLAPKQYF. Here the CDR3 DNA reads TGTGCCAGCAGCTTAGAAGGGCTAGCTCCTAAACAGTACTTC.

In its sample, this clone was seen many times. This chain links TRBV6-1 with TRBJ2-7; D gene uncertain. From germline, CDR1 is MNHNS and CDR2 SASEGT. The germline V and J ends were trimmed by 6 bases and 0 bases, with 12 bases remaining between them. The CDR3 has 14 residues. CDR3 loop: CASRAGPSSYEQYF. CDR3 coding DNA: TGTGCCAGCAGGGCCGGGCCGAGCTCCTACGAGCAGTACTTC.

The chain couples TRBV28 to TRBJ2-3; a possible D gene is TRBD2 (6 bases). V was trimmed by 4 bases and J by 10 bases, leaving 12 bases between them. The CDR3 covers 12 residues. Looked up from germline, CDR1 is MDHEN and CDR2 is SYDVKM. Here the CDR3 DNA reads TGTGCCAGCAGTTCGGACGGGAGTGCGCAGTATTTT. Residues: CASSSDGSAQYF. Variable domain in full (rest from reference TRBV28 and TRBJ2-3): DVKVTQSSRYLVKRTGEKVFLECVQDMDHENMFWYRQDPGLGLRLIYFSYDVKMKEKGDIPEGYSVSREKKERFSLILESASTNQTSMYLCASSSDGSAQYFGPGTRLTVL.

V usage is TRBV27 and J usage is TRBJ2-1, with D unresolved. The CDR3 is 16 amino acids. V was cut by 1 base and J by 0 bases, with 10 bases left in between. CDR1 is MNHEY and CDR2 is SMNVEV in the germline V gene (reference sequence). As DNA, the CDR3 is TGTGCCAGCAGTTTATACCTCGGATCCTCCTACAATGAGCAGTTCTTC. Translated: CASSLYLGSSYNEQFF.

The CDR3 here is CASSFRTQRAWELFF. The CDR3 region has the DNA TGTGCCAGCAGTTTTAGGACACAAAGGGCGTGGGAGCTGTTTTTT. The chain employs TRBV28 and TRBJ2-2; D may be TRBD1 (5 bases). Trimming took 3 bases from V and 9 from J, leaving 17 bases between them. Germline V gene sequence: CDR1 MDHEN, CDR2 SYDVKM. The CDR3 covers 15 residues. The variable domain in full, with the rest retrieved from reference TRBV28 and TRBJ2-2, is DVKVTQSSRYLVKRTGEKVFLECVQDMDHENMFWYRQDPGLGLRLIYFSYDVKMKEKGDIPEGYSVSREKKERFSLILESASTNQTSMYLCASSFRTQRAWELFFGEGSRLTVL.

V is TRBV19 and J is TRBJ1-5, with unresolved D. Germline V gives CDR1 LNHDA, CDR2 SQIVND (reference sequence). This CDR3 region has 15 residues. V was clipped by 1 base and J by 1 base, with 8 bases between them. The CDR3 nucleotides are TGTGCCAGTAGTATAGGCGTGAGGAGCAATCAGCCCCAGCATTTT. This sequence encodes CASSIGVRSNQPQHF. Looking up the rest from reference TRBV19 and TRBJ1-5 gives the full variable domain: DGGITQSPKYLFRKEGQNVTLSCEQNLNHDAMYWYRQDPGQGLRLIYYSQIVNDFQKGDIAEGYSVSREKKESFPLTVTSAQKNPTAFYLCASSIGVRSNQPQHFGDGTRLSIL.

Details on this clone: Within the sample, other DNA sequences also encode this same CDR3. V usage is TRBV27 and J usage is TRBJ2-7; D is ambiguous. This CDR3 has 13 amino acids. Between the trimmed V and J ends, which lost 1 base and 4 bases, there was a span of 8 bases. Germline CDR1 and CDR2: MNHEY and SMNVEV (reference sequence). CDR3 region: CASSLFSGYEQYF. DNA for the CDR3: TGTGCCAGCAGTTTATTCTCCGGTTACGAGCAGTACTTC.

A single count supports this clone. V gene TRBV28 combines with J gene TRBJ2-3, with 10 nucleotides matching TRBD2. This CDR3 comprises 16 residues. The J segment lost 0 bases and the V segment lost 6 bases, leaving 6 bases of the junction unmatched. CDR1 MDHEN and CDR2 SYDVKM come from the germline V gene. The CDR3 nucleotides are TGTGCCAGCAGGCAGACGACTAGCGGGAGCACAGATACGCAGTATTTT. It is translated as CASRQTTSGSTDTQYF.

V gene TRBV6-4 combines with J gene TRBJ1-2, with 7 bases identical to TRBD1. The junction had 3 bases not matched to a gene; V was cut back by 1 base and J by 7 bases. The CDR3 totals 13 residues. Germline-derived CDR1 and CDR2 are MRHNA and SNTAGT. The CDR3 DNA reads TGTGCCAGCAGTGACTGGGACAGTTCTGGCTACACCTTC. Translated, it gives CASSDWDSSGYTF.

This chain links TRBV6-6 with TRBJ2-4, with D possibly being TRBD2 (6 bases). The CDR3 covers 14 residues. CDR1 MNHNY and CDR2 SVGAGI come from the germline V gene (reference sequence). V lost 4 bases to trimming and J lost 7 bases, with 14 bases between them. The CDR3 bases are TGTGCCAGCAGTTGGGGAACGGGAGAGAACATTCAGTACTTC. This gives the protein CASSWGTGENIQYF.

The CDR3 is CASSLGGTSYNEQFF. The CDR3 DNA reads as TGTGCCAGCAGTTTGGGGGGGACCTCCTACAATGAGCAGTTCTTC. The genes are TRBV27 and TRBJ2-1; 7 bases agree with TRBD2. Germline trimming cut 3 bases from V and 0 bases from J; bases unmatched to any gene: 2. The V gene's germline CDR1 is MNHEY and CDR2 SMNVEV (reference sequence). This CDR3 comprises 15 residues.

This clone was seen a single time. V is TRBV5-1 and J is TRBJ2-7, with D uncertain. From germline, CDR1 is SGHRS and CDR2 YFSETQ. V shed 2 bases and J shed 3 bases, with 9 bases lying between them. This CDR3 has 13 amino acids. The CDR3 bases are TGCGCCAGCAGCTTTCACGGTGGCTACGAGCAGTACTTC. Its protein product is CASSFHGGYEQYF.

This clone has just one count. The V and J genes are TRBV5-5 and TRBJ1-5, with a tentative D call TRBD1 (6 bases). Trimming left V 2 bases short and J 2 bases short, with 8 bases between. The germline CDR1 and CDR2 sequences are SGHKS and YYEKEE (reference sequence). CDR3 length: 14 residues. The CDR3 is CASSLGGGNQPQHF. The CDR3 bases are TGTGCCAGCAGCTTAGGGGGAGGCAATCAGCCCCAGCATTTT.